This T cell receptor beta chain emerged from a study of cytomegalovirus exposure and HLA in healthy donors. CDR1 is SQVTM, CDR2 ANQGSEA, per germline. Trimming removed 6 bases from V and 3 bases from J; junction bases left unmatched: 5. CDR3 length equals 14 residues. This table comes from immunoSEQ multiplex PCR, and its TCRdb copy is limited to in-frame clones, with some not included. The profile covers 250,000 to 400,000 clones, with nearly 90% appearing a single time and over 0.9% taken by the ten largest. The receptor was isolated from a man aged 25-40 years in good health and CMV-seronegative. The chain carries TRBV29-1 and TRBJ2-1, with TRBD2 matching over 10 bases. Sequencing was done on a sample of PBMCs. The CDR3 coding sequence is TGCAGCGTCCCCCTAGCGGGAGACTACAATGAGCAGTTCTTC. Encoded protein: CSVPLAGDYNEQFF.